Listed below are T cell receptor beta chains from one sample, sequenced in a study of cytomegalovirus exposure and HLA in healthy donors. Profiling relied on immunoSEQ multiplex PCR, and the TCRdb table lists in-frame clones only, not all of them. The sample shows around 150,000 clones, around four fifths of them seen only once. Material: PBMCs. The receptors come from a man aged 18 to 29 in good health and CMV-seronegative. The CDR3 runs from the conserved cysteine through the conserved F or W. The listing skips clone size in some rows; elsewhere it reads once, few, many or a size class.

length	V	size	J	CDR3
15	TRBV18	-	TRBJ1-4	CASSPKDRKNEKLFF
13	TRBV29-1	-	TRBJ2-1	CSVHPGYYNEQFF
19	TRBV28	-	TRBJ2-3	CASSKIRLAGYRSTDTQYF
15	TRBV4-1	-	TRBJ2-5	CASSQGWGTWETQYF
15	TRBV5-1	-	TRBJ2-1	CASSLADSYYNEQFF
13	TRBV18	-	TRBJ2-2	CASSPQGAGELFF
15	TRBV5-4	-	-	CASSLSVGGANEQYF
13	TRBV5-4	-	TRBJ1-2	CASSLSGAYGYTF
14	TRBV9	-	TRBJ1-1	CASRAGTANTEAFF
15	TRBV19	once	TRBJ2-3	CASSIAGGLADTQYF
13	TRBV28	-	TRBJ2-4	CASSLGLRAIQYF
14	TRBV5-5	-	TRBJ1-3	CASSFGSSGNTIYF
17	TRBV4-1	-	TRBJ1-1	CASSHTPGGPRGTEAFF
15	TRBV9	-	TRBJ1-3	CASSVGSGTGNTIYF
13	TRBV19	-	TRBJ1-1	CASSLGENTEAFF
12	TRBV27	-	-	CASSPTGYEQYF